A selection of T cell receptor beta chains follows, all from one sample in a study of cytomegalovirus exposure and HLA in healthy donors. Sequencing was performed with immunoSEQ multiplex PCR; in TCRdb, only in-frame clones are kept and a portion is missing. The data contain over 120,000 clones, more than 80% of them singletons. The specimen sequenced was PBMCs. The receptors shown here come from a woman between 25 and 40 years old in good health and CMV-seropositive. The CDR3 runs from the conserved cysteine through the conserved F or W. The order of the fields is J gene, V gene, clone size, CDR3 length, D gene, CDR3 DNA, CDR3 protein. A D gene is named only where the DNA matches it firmly. Clone size, where shown, is once, few, many, or a class for clones that have expanded.

>TRBJ2-7|TRBV28|.|15|TRBD1
TGTGCCAGCAGTTCCCGGGACAGGGGGTCCTACGAGCAGTACTTC
CASSSRDRGSYEQYF
>TRBJ2-5|TRBV6-1|.|13|.
TGTGCCAGCAGTCAGTTCGGGGAAGAGACCCAGTACTTC
CASSQFGEETQYF
>TRBJ2-7|TRBV5-1|.|12|.
TGCGCCAGCAGCTTGGGGGCTGGTGAGCAGTACTTC
CASSLGAGEQYF
>TRBJ1-4|TRBV2|.|12|TRBD1
TGTGCCAGCGGAGGACAGGGCGAAAAACTGTTTTTT
CASGGQGEKLFF
>TRBJ2-3|TRBV5-1|.|16|TRBD2
TGCGCCAGCAGCTTCGGACTAGCGGAAATCACAGATACGCAGTATTTT
CASSFGLAEITDTQYF
>TRBJ2-3|TRBV5-1|.|15|.
TGCGCCAGCAGCCCCTGGGACACCCGCACAGATACGCAGTATTTT
CASSPWDTRTDTQYF
>TRBJ1-2|TRBV15|once|14|.
TGTGCCACCAGCAGAGATTTGGCTGTATGGGGCTACACCTTC
CATSRDLAVWGYTF
>TRBJ2-3|TRBV6-6|.|14|.
TGTGCCAGCAGTTACTCACAAGGCACAGATACGCAGTATTTT
CASSYSQGTDTQYF
>TRBJ2-5|TRBV7-2|.|13|TRBD1
TGTGCCAGCAGCTTAACAGGGGTAGAGACCCAGTACTTC
CASSLTGVETQYF
>TRBJ2-5|TRBV4-1|.|14|TRBD2
TGCGCCAGCAGCGGGCGGGGGGATCAAGAGACCCAGTACTTC
CASSGRGDQETQYF
>TRBJ2-7|TRBV5-4|.|15|TRBD1
TGTGCCAGCAGCTTGGGACAGGGGTCAACCTACGAGCAGTACTTC
CASSLGQGSTYEQYF
>TRBJ2-1|TRBV10-2|few|14|TRBD1
TGCGCCAGCAGTCCCGGGACAGGGGGGACTGAGCAGTTCTTC
CASSPGTGGTEQFF
>TRBJ2-5|TRBV28|.|13|TRBD1
TGTGCCAGCGGGTCAGGGGGCCGGGAGACCCAGTACTTC
CASGSGGRETQYF
>TRBJ2-7|TRBV6-6|few|14|TRBD1
TGTGCCAGCAGAGGGGACAGGGAAGGCTACGAGCAGTACTTC
CASRGDREGYEQYF
>TRBJ1-2|TRBV9|.|16|.
TGTGCCAGCAGCGTAGTAGAGGGCCTAATAGACTATGGCTACACCTTC
CASSVVEGLIDYGYTF
>TRBJ2-3|TRBV5-4|.|16|.
TGTGCCAGCAGTCCCCAGAGGGCAGGACCCACAGATACGCAGTATTTT
CASSPQRAGPTDTQYF
>TRBJ1-1|TRBV6-4|.|15|.
TGTGCCAGCAGTGAAATCAGGACAGATTCAACTGAAGCTTTCTTT
CASSEIRTDSTEAFF
>TRBJ2-3|TRBV4-1|.|17|TRBD2
TGCGCCAGCAGCCAAACTAGCGGGAGGGCCGATACAGATACGCAGTATTTT
CASSQTSGRADTDTQYF
>TRBJ2-7|TRBV10-1|.|12|.
TGCGCCAATCACCCCCCATACAAGACTCGGGTCTTC
CANHPPYKTRVF
>TRBJ1-1|TRBV28|.|11|.
TGTGCCAGCCGAGGGAACACTGAAGCTTTCTTT
CASRGNTEAFF
>TRBJ1-1|TRBV6-1|once|13|.
TGTGCCAGCAGTGAAGGGAGAGGGACTGAAGCTTTCTTT
CASSEGRGTEAFF
>TRBJ2-1|TRBV10-3|.|15|TRBD2
TGTGCCATCAGTGGAGGACTAGCGGGAGTGAATGAGCAGTTCTTC
CAISGGLAGVNEQFF
>TRBJ2-5|TRBV6-1|.|14|.
TGTGCCAGCCTCGATCGTGGGGCTGGTGAGACCCAGTACTTC
CASLDRGAGETQYF
>TRBJ2-1|TRBV2|.|17|.
TGTGCCAGCAGTGGAGGGGGTGGGACATTTCGTTACAATGAGCAGTTCTTC
CASSGGGGTFRYNEQFF
>TRBJ1-2|TRBV6-5|.|15|TRBD1
TGTGCCAGCAGTTACTCGGGACAGGGAAACTATGGCTACACCTTC
CASSYSGQGNYGYTF
>TRBJ2-7|TRBV5-4|few|14|.
TGTGCCAGCAGCCCCGGGACTCCTGCCTACGAGCAGTACTTC
CASSPGTPAYEQYF
>TRBJ1-5|TRBV7-8|.|15|.
TGTGCCAGCAGCTTAGCAAAAGGGGACAATCAGCCCCAGCATTTT
CASSLAKGDNQPQHF
>TRBJ2-3|TRBV13|.|17|TRBD2
TGTGCCAGCAGCTTAGGCCTAGCGGGAGTGTGGACAGATACGCAGTATTTT
CASSLGLAGVWTDTQYF
>TRBJ2-1|TRBV6-1|once|17|.
TGTGCCAGCAGTGAAATCGTTGGGCGGGATCCTCGGAATGAGCAGTTCTTC
CASSEIVGRDPRNEQFF